A single sample gave rise to the 21 T cell receptor beta chains below, sequenced in a study of metastatic and nonmetastatic thyroid tumors. The entire patient cohort was treatment-naive prior to thyroid surgery. TCRdb re-clonotyped the PCR reads via MiXCR. Of approximately 19,000 clones listed, more than 30% are singletons. Input material: tumor tissue. All receptors derive from a female donor with papillary thyroid cancer or a benign thyroid nodule (not recorded which). Some clones in this sample may be carry-over from other donors' samples.

This chain connects TRBV28 to TRBJ2-2; D remains unclear. The CDR3 length is 14 residues. Trimming removed 5 bases from V and 3 bases from J, with 10 bases in between. The germline V gene encodes CDR1 MDHEN and CDR2 SYDVKM. CDR3 bases: TGTGCCAGCAGTCCAACCCTAGACACCGGGGAGCTGTTTTTT. Protein product: CASSPTLDTGELFF.

This clone was recorded a few times. CDR3 DNA: TGTGCCAGCAGTTTAGCGGGCGGCTCCTACGAGCAGTACTTC. The encoded protein is CASSLAGGSYEQYF. The chain joins TRBV12-3 or TRBV12-4 to TRBJ2-7; no definite D call. CDR3 length: 14 amino acids. V lost 0 bases to trimming and J lost 0 bases, with 6 bases between them.

CDR3 protein: CSASSGTDSTDTQYF. As DNA, the CDR3 is TGCAGTGCTAGCTCCGGGACGGACAGCACAGATACGCAGTATTTT. The chain uses TRBV20-1 and TRBJ2-3; D possibly matches TRBD1 or TRBD2 (5 bases each). With 3 bases removed from V and 0 bases from J, the gap between germline ends came to 13 bases. The length of the CDR3 is 15 residues. The V gene's germline CDR1 is DFQATT and CDR2 SNEGSKA (reference sequence).

This sequence joins TRBV30 and TRBJ2-7; the match to TRBD1 covers 7 bases. Germline assignment: CDR1 GTSNPN and CDR2 SVGIG (reference sequence). Unmatched junction bases numbered 6, after V lost 2 bases and J lost 2 bases. CDR3 length: 14 amino acids. In DNA, the CDR3 is TGTGCCTGGAGTATATCCGGGACAGCCTACGAGCAGTACTTC. Its translation is CAWSISGTAYEQYF.

This clone has a count of ten or more. This chain uses TRBV12-3 or TRBV12-4 with TRBJ2-2, with 9 bases fitting TRBD2. The V segment lost 9 bases and the J segment 1 base; nucleotides outside the gene matches: 9. CDR3 length: 16 residues. CDR3 loop: CASRILAGRNTGELFF. The CDR3 nucleotides read TGTGCCAGTAGAATCCTAGCGGGAAGGAACACCGGGGAGCTGTTTTTT.

The gene calls are TRBV4-1 and TRBJ2-7; D gene ambiguous. The CDR3 spans 14 residues. Germline CDR1 and CDR2: MGHRA and YSYEKL. With 1 base removed from V and 3 bases from J, the gap between germline ends came to 10 bases. The chain's CDR3 is CASSQGQLSYEQYF. DNA for the CDR3: TGCGCCAGCAGCCAAGGTCAACTTAGCTACGAGCAGTACTTC.

This clone turned up a few times. The J gene is TRBJ2-2, the V gene TRBV6-1; the match to TRBD2 covers 13 bases. Germline CDR1 and CDR2: MNHNS and SASEGT. This CDR3 has 16 amino acids. V was clipped by 5 bases and J by 6 bases; unmatched bases: 6. As DNA, the CDR3 is TGTGCCAGCAGTTCCGGGACTAGCGGGATGGCCGGGGAGCTGTTTTTT. The encoded protein is CASSSGTSGMAGELFF.

This clone was seen a handful of times. The rearrangement links TRBV28 to TRBJ1-2; 7 bases map to TRBD1. This CDR3 spans 13 amino acids. V was clipped by 2 bases and J by 8 bases; unmatched bases: 5. Germline CDR1 reads MDHEN; CDR2 reads SYDVKM. The CDR3 here is CASSLIQGQGYTF. CDR3 DNA sequence: TGTGCCAGCAGTTTAATACAGGGGCAGGGCTACACCTTC.

The rearrangement uses TRBV6-2 or TRBV6-3 and TRBJ2-7, with TRBD1 identical over 9 bases. The CDR3 spans 16 residues. The junction had 9 bases not matched to a gene; V was cut back by 6 bases and J by 0 bases. Germline V gene data show CDR1 as MNHEY and CDR2 as SVGEGT. The CDR3 here is CASSPKGQGDSYEQYF. Written as DNA, the CDR3 is TGTGCCAGCAGCCCGAAGGGACAGGGAGACTCCTACGAGCAGTACTTC.

The chain is built from TRBV25-1 and TRBJ2-3, with 7 bases lining up with TRBD2. The germline gives CDR1 MGHDK, CDR2 SYGVNS. This CDR3 has 14 residues. V was pared by 3 bases and J by 4 bases, with 4 bases of the junction left unmatched. CDR3 in DNA: TGTGCCAGCAGTGATTCGGGGGGACCAGATACGCAGTATTTT. Translating it yields CASSDSGGPDTQYF.

V usage is TRBV5-1 and J usage is TRBJ2-2; perhaps TRBD1 as D (5 bases). The CDR3 is 16 residues long. V was shortened by 0 bases and J by 1 base, with 10 bases between the two germline ends. Germline loops: CDR1 SGHRS, CDR2 YFSETQ. CDR3 nucleotide sequence: TGCGCCAGCAGCTTGGCCAGGGCAGGGAACACCGGGGAGCTGTTTTTT. It codes for CASSLARAGNTGELFF.

This clone has more than one count but fewer than ten. V and J are TRBV6-1 and TRBJ2-1; possible D gene TRBD1, 5 bases. Germline CDR1 is MNHNS and CDR2 is SASEGT. The V end lost 7 bases, the J end lost 0 bases, and 16 bases lay between the germline ends. The CDR3 length is 16 residues. The CDR3 DNA sequence: TGTGCCAGCATTCGAGCCTACAGGTACTCCTACAATGAGCAGTTCTTC. This codes for CASIRAYRYSYNEQFF.

The chain combines TRBV6-2 or TRBV6-3 with TRBJ1-1; D unresolved. The CDR3 has 14 residues. Germline values: CDR1 MNHEY, CDR2 SVGEGT. V was trimmed by 1 base and J by 3 bases, leaving 9 bases between them. CDR3 bases: TGTGCCAGCAGTTACTGGGCTGAGGACACTGAAGCTTTCTTT. Protein: CASSYWAEDTEAFF.

The chain carries TRBV11-1 and TRBJ2-2, with TRBD2 matching 9 bases. V shed 11 bases, J shed 6 bases, and the junction held 16 bases outside the gene matches. Germline CDR1 is SGHAT and CDR2 is FQDESV (reference sequence). The CDR3 loop spans 16 amino acids. As DNA, the CDR3 is TGTGCCGGTTCGAGCTACGGCGGGGGGGCGTCCGGGGAGCTGTTTTTT. This encodes CAGSSYGGGASGELFF.

The J gene is TRBJ1-6, the V gene TRBV9; unclear D gene. Germline V gives CDR1 SGDLS, CDR2 YYNGEE. V was trimmed by 4 bases and J by 10 bases, leaving 18 bases between them. The CDR3 spans 15 residues. This CDR3 reads CASSQDPLANSPLHF. In DNA form, the CDR3 reads TGTGCCAGCAGCCAAGACCCCTTGGCAAACTCACCCCTCCACTTT.

Comments on this clone: The germline gene is not matched at one end of the junction; a read error may be the cause. The rearrangement uses TRBV20-1 and TRBJ1-1; D unclear. The germline V gene has CDR1 DFQATT and CDR2 SNEGSKA (reference sequence). The CDR3 is 15 residues long. The CDR3 DNA reads TGCAGTGCACCCTCTCTCGGAGGGCTAAACACTGAGGCTTTCTTT. Its protein is CSAPSLGGLNTEAFF.

This chain joins TRBV20-1 and TRBJ2-2, with 8 bases that match TRBD2. The length of the CDR3 is 15 residues. In germline, CDR1 is DFQATT, CDR2 SNEGSKA (reference sequence). The trim removed 0 bases at V and 3 bases at J, leaving 3 bases unmatched. The CDR3 DNA is TGCAGTGCTAGAGAGGGGACTAGGGACACCGGGGAGCTGTTTTTT. Its translation: CSAREGTRDTGELFF.

This clone was counted a few times. The chain has TRBV7-9 and TRBJ2-5; D is unclear. Germline lookup yields CDR1 SEHNR and CDR2 FQNEAQ (reference sequence). The CDR3 is 12 residues long. With 4 bases removed from V and 0 bases from J, the gap between germline ends came to 3 bases. The CDR3 nucleotides are TGTGCCAGCAGCTCCGACCAAGAGACCCAGTACTTC. Its translation is CASSSDQETQYF.

The chain links TRBV4-1 to TRBJ1-4; D not resolved. From germline, CDR1 is MGHRA and CDR2 YSYEKL. The CDR3 contains 16 residues. Trimming took off 2 bases at V and 8 bases at J, with 18 bases between the two ends. The CDR3, as DNA: TGCGCCAGCAGCCAAATGGGCCTCGTTCGATGGGAAAAACTGTTTTTT. This gives the protein CASSQMGLVRWEKLFF.

There are a few counts of this clone. This rearrangement joins TRBV6-2 or TRBV6-3 to TRBJ2-1; 10 nucleotides match TRBD2. With V trimmed by 3 bases and J by 5 bases, 10 bases remained unmatched. The CDR3 is 17 residues long. Germline lookup yields CDR1 MNHEY and CDR2 SVGEGT. The CDR3 spells CASSYHPGLAGDNEQFF. The CDR3 DNA sequence: TGTGCCAGCAGTTATCACCCCGGTCTAGCGGGAGACAATGAGCAGTTCTTC.

The rearrangement uses TRBV24-1 and TRBJ2-1; 13 bases map to TRBD2. CDR3 size: 17 residues. CDR1 KGHDR and CDR2 SFDVKD come from the germline V gene. V lost 0 bases, J lost 4 bases, and 2 bases stayed unmatched. Here the CDR3 reads CATSDLATSGRYNEQFF. CDR3 DNA sequence: TGTGCCACCAGTGATTTGGCGACTAGCGGGAGGTACAATGAGCAGTTCTTC.